These T cell receptor beta chains were read from a single sample in a study of regulatory T cells in long-lasting Graves disease. Using its own MiXCR run on the multiplex PCR reads, TCRdb lists one record per CDR3 protein. The sample lists fewer than 550,000 distinct CDR3 sequences; around 17% were seen once. The sample also formed part of further work on T cells in Graves' hyperthyroidism and ophthalmopathy.

The source material was peripheral blood mononuclear cells (PBMCs), sampled at new diagnosis, from a patient treated with antithyroid drugs. These receptors all stem from a woman in her late teens or twenties with Graves disease. CDR3s include the opening cysteine and the closing phenylalanine or tryptophan. The D gene is left open where the match is weak. Rows may omit the clone size; those that give it use once, few, many or a size class.

v_gene	abundance	d_gene	j_gene	CDR3aa	CDR3nt
TRBV20-1	few	TRBD1	TRBJ1-1	CSARDFGQGNTEAFF	TGCAGTGCTAGAGACTTCGGACAGGGGAACACTGAAGCTTTCTTT
TRBV7-8	many	.	TRBJ2-7	CASSLAGTDSYEQYF	TGTGCCAGCAGCTTAGCCGGGACGGACAGCTACGAGCAGTACTTC
TRBV20-1	few	.	TRBJ2-1	CSASQANRPYNEQFF	TGCAGTGCTAGCCAGGCGAACCGCCCCTACAATGAGCAGTTCTTC
TRBV28	few	.	TRBJ2-7	CAPRAYEQYF	TGTGCCCCTCGCGCCTACGAGCAGTACTTC
TRBV18	many	TRBD1	TRBJ1-1	CASSPLGQGNTEAFF	TGTGCCAGCTCACCATTAGGACAGGGGAACACTGAAGCTTTCTTT
TRBV11-2	.	TRBD1	TRBJ1-1	CASNPGGYGGTEASF	TGTGCCAGCAATCCAGGGGGATATGGCGGCACTGAAGCTTCCTTT
TRBV29-1	few	.	TRBJ2-2	CSVDGEGTGELFF	TGCAGCGTTGACGGGGAAGGCACCGGGGAGCTGTTTTTT
TRBV20-1	.	.	TRBJ2-7	CSAIPGPSYKQYF	TGCAGTGCCATTCCGGGTCCCTCCTACAAGCAGTACTTC
TRBV14	few	.	TRBJ1-1	CASSPFILNTEAFF	TGTGCCAGCAGCCCCTTCATCCTGAACACTGAAGCTTTCTTT
TRBV20-1	.	.	TRBJ2-5	CSARQLGGSETQYF	TGCAGTGCTAGACAGTTAGGGGGGTCTGAGACCCAGTACTTC
TRBV30	few	.	TRBJ1-1	CAWSAQDGAFF	TGTGCCTGGAGTGCCCAGGACGGGGCTTTCTTT
TRBV18	many	TRBD2	TRBJ2-7	CASSPLGLAYEQYF	TGTGCCAGCTCACCTCTTGGACTAGCCTACGAGCAGTACTTC
TRBV27	many	.	TRBJ2-7	CASKVSRGHEQYF	TGTGCCAGCAAGGTCTCCAGGGGCCACGAGCAGTACTTC
TRBV7-3	.	TRBD2	TRBJ2-1	CASSPQIAGEQFF	TGTGCCAGCAGCCCACAAATAGCGGGTGAGCAGTTCTTC
TRBV10-3	few	.	TRBJ2-1	CAISDMASSEQFF	TGTGCCATCAGTGACATGGCGTCTAGTGAGCAGTTCTTC
TRBV27	many	TRBD2	TRBJ2-3	CASSHRLAGAADTQYF	TGTGCCAGCAGTCACCGACTAGCGGGAGCGGCAGATACGCAGTATTTT
TRBV5-6	few	TRBD2	TRBJ2-7	CASSFTSGSREQYF	TGTGCCAGCAGTTTTACTAGCGGGAGTAGGGAGCAGTACTTC
TRBV12-3/TRBV12-4	many	.	TRBJ2-1	CASRPGVTYNEQFF	TGTGCCAGCAGACCGGGAGTTACCTACAATGAGCAGTTCTTC
TRBV24-1	many	TRBD2	TRBJ2-1	CATSDRGLGSSGRAREQFF	TGTGCCACCAGTGACCGAGGCTTGGGGTCTAGCGGGAGGGCCAGGGAGCAGTTCTTC
TRBV11-3	many	TRBD2	TRBJ2-1	CASSLGTGGGNEQFF	TGTGCCAGCAGCTTAGGAACGGGAGGGGGCAATGAGCAGTTCTTC
TRBV12-3/TRBV12-4	many	.	TRBJ1-2	CASSFGGSGYTF	TGTGCCAGCAGTTTTGGGGGCTCTGGCTACACCTTC
TRBV12-3/TRBV12-4	.	.	TRBJ1-1	CASNPGHTNTEAFF	TGTGCCAGCAATCCCGGACACACGAACACTGAAGCTTTCTTT
TRBV6-1	many	TRBD1	TRBJ1-5	CASSEAWTGFQPQHF	TGTGCCAGCAGTGAAGCTTGGACAGGCTTCCAGCCCCAGCATTTT
TRBV10-1	many	TRBD2	TRBJ2-7	CASTLEPGRGF	TGCGCCAGCACCCTAGAGCCAGGGAGGGGCTTC
TRBV30	few	TRBD2	TRBJ2-1	CAWSLTRTSGTYNEQFF	TGTGCCTGGAGTCTCACACGGACTAGCGGGACTTACAATGAGCAGTTCTTC
TRBV5-1	few	.	TRBJ1-3	CASSPGLSDGNTIYF	TGCGCCAGCAGCCCGGGCCTATCAGATGGAAACACCATATATTTT
TRBV6-1	many	.	TRBJ2-7	CASSGTSLYEQYF	TGTGCCAGCAGTGGCACTAGCCTCTACGAGCAGTACTTC